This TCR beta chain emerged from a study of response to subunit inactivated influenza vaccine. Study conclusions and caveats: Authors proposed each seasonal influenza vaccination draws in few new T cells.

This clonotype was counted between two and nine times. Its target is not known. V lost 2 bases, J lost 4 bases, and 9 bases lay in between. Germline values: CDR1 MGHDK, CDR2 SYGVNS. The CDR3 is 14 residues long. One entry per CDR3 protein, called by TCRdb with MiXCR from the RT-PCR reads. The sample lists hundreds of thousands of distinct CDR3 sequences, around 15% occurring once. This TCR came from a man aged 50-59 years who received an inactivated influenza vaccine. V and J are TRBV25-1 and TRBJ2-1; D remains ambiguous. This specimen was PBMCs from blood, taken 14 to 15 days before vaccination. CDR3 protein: CASSENRLYNEQFF. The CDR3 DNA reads TGTGCCAGCAGTGAAAATCGACTTTACAATGAGCAGTTCTTC.